Listed here is a single T cell receptor (beta chain). Trimming pared 9 bases from V and 1 base from J, leaving 14 bases between. The germline V gene encodes CDR1 SGHTS and CDR2 YDEGEE. This CDR3 is 13 amino acids long. This sample was included in a study of blood T cell repertoires in COVID-19. Sequencing was performed with immunoSEQ multiplex PCR; in TCRdb, only in-frame clones are kept and a portion is missing. The sample gives some 80,000 clones, around four fifths of which show up once; about 10% is in the top ten. The clonotype comes from a human donor in a cohort sampled during active COVID-19. The gene calls are TRBV5-8 and TRBJ2-7; TRBD1 is a possible D gene (6 bases). Material for sequencing was peripheral blood. This CDR3 reads CATLGAQSYEQYF. Here the CDR3 DNA reads TGTGCCACCTTGGGGGCCCAATCCTACGAGCAGTACTTC.